Presented here are 18 T cell receptor beta chains from one specimen sequenced in a study of blood T cells in healthy people across ages. The authors ran a second PCR of roughly 6 to 12 cycles using a sample-barcoded 5' primer and a J-beta primer mix. MiXCR, applied by TCRdb to the 5' RACE reads, yields one record per CDR3 protein. The sample includes approximately 780,000 distinct CDR3 sequences, about 26% of them seen just once. This sample was shared with a second study, whose subject was T cells of mothers and their children.

The sample was blood. The source of these receptors is a boy between 10 and 17 years old in good health.

This clonotype was observed a few times. The chain joins TRBV20-1 to TRBJ1-6; D unresolved. The CDR3 consists of 14 residues. Trimming left V 2 bases short and J 2 bases short, with 7 bases between. Germline CDR1 DFQATT, CDR2 SNEGSKA (reference sequence). CDR3 loop: CSARKETYNSPLHF. CDR3 in DNA: TGCAGTGCTAGAAAGGAGACCTATAATTCACCCCTCCACTTT.

The V and J genes are TRBV5-1 and TRBJ2-5; D may be TRBD2 (5 bases). Trimming left V 0 bases short and J 4 bases short, with 16 bases between. The germline CDR1 and CDR2 sequences are SGHRS and YFSETQ. The CDR3 length is 16 residues. The CDR3 sequence is CASSLAVRGNRETQYF. The CDR3 coding sequence is TGCGCCAGCAGCTTGGCCGTGAGAGGGAACAGAGAGACCCAGTACTTC.

This clonotype appeared a few times. The chain carries TRBV29-1 and TRBJ1-1; D is unresolved. CDR1 SQVTM and CDR2 ANQGSEA come from the germline V gene. The V end was cut by 6 bases, the J end by 7 bases, with 12 bases between. The CDR3 is made up of 11 amino acids. The CDR3 loop reads CSVDPDNEAFF. DNA for the CDR3: TGCAGCGTCGACCCGGATAATGAAGCTTTCTTT.

A single count supports this clonotype. J is TRBJ1-4 and V is TRBV6-5; unclear D gene. With 0 bases removed from V and 7 bases from J, the gap between germline ends came to 12 bases. Per the germline V gene, CDR1 is MNHEY and CDR2 is SVGAGI. This CDR3 is 15 amino acids long. CDR3 sequence reads: CASSYSSGESEKLFF. DNA of the CDR3: TGTGCCAGCAGTTACTCGAGCGGGGAGAGTGAAAAACTGTTTTTT.

In its sample, this clonotype was seen many times. This chain connects TRBV7-9 to TRBJ2-5; D not resolved. Trimming took off 8 bases at V and 0 bases at J, with 7 bases between the two ends. Germline CDR1 SEHNR, CDR2 FQNEAQ (reference sequence). This CDR3 is 12 amino acids long. The CDR3 reads CASSTYQETQYF. The CDR3 DNA is TGTGCCAGCTCAACGTACCAAGAGACCCAGTACTTC.

The rearrangement links TRBV6-5 to TRBJ2-7; 7 nucleotides line up with TRBD1. CDR1 MNHEY and CDR2 SVGAGI come from the germline V gene. CDR3 length: 15 residues. V lost 5 bases, J lost 2 bases, and 9 bases stayed unmatched. The CDR3 reads CASSPGTASPYEQYF. The CDR3 DNA sequence: TGTGCCAGCAGTCCCGGGACAGCCTCCCCCTACGAGCAGTACTTC.

This chain joins TRBV29-1 and TRBJ2-5, with D perhaps matching TRBD1 (5 bases). V lost 4 bases to trimming and J lost 2 bases, with 11 bases between them. The CDR3 totals 13 residues. Germline values: CDR1 SQVTM, CDR2 ANQGSEA. In nucleotides, the CDR3 is TGCAGCGTTGCGAGACAGCTACAAGAGACCCAGTACTTC. Its protein product is CSVARQLQETQYF.

This clonotype was observed a handful of times. The rearrangement links TRBV6-1 to TRBJ1-6; TRBD1 matches 7 bases. The CDR3 totals 17 residues. The ends lost 5 bases at V and 5 bases at J; junction bases unmatched: 12. Germline CDR1 and CDR2: MNHNS and SASEGT. CDR3 loop: CASSPTPDREHNSPLHF. In DNA, the CDR3 is TGTGCCAGCAGTCCAACACCTGACAGGGAGCATAATTCACCCCTCCACTTT.

The J gene is TRBJ2-1, the V gene TRBV5-1; unclear D gene. In germline, CDR1 is SGHRS, CDR2 YFSETQ. V lost 5 bases to trimming and J lost 8 bases, with 14 bases between them. The CDR3 has 13 residues. CDR3 amino acids: CASSIGPGDEQFF. The DNA for the CDR3 is TGCGCCAGCAGTATAGGGCCGGGCGATGAGCAGTTCTTC.

This clonotype was observed a handful of times. CDR3 DNA: TGTGCCAGCAGCCAGGGGGCAGGGAGTCAGCCCCAGCATTTT. Translating it yields CASSQGAGSQPQHF. This chain uses TRBV7-2 with TRBJ1-5, with 8 bases aligning to TRBD1. With 5 bases clipped from V and 6 bases from J, the junction kept 6 bases outside the gene matches. The V gene's germline CDR1 is SGHTA and CDR2 FQGNSA. The CDR3 consists of 14 residues.

The chain links TRBV12-3 or TRBV12-4 to TRBJ2-1; D gene unclear. This CDR3 spans 12 amino acids. The V end lost 8 bases, the J end lost 9 bases, and 14 bases lay between the germline ends. The CDR3 DNA is TGTGCCAGCGGTAGGTCCAATGGTGAGCAGTTCTTC. Translation gives CASGRSNGEQFF.

There are a few counts of this clonotype. Germline and junction disagree at one end, which may indicate a read error. The chain has TRBV5-1 and TRBJ2-5; TRBD2 aligns across 9 bases. CDR1 and CDR2 from the germline V gene are SGHRS and YFSETQ. The CDR3 is made up of 16 amino acids. The CDR3 coding sequence is TGCGCCAGCAGCCGAGTAGCGGGGGAGTACCAAGAGACTCAGTACTTC. Its translation is CASSRVAGEYQETQYF. The full variable domain, in which reference TRBV5-1 and TRBJ2-5 provide the parts outside the CDR3, is KAGVTQTPRYLIKTRGQQVTLSCSPISGHRSVSWYQQTPGQGLQFLFEYFSETQRNKGNFPGRFSGRQFSNSRSEMNVSTLELGDSALYLCASSRVAGEYQETQYFGPGTRLLVL.

The rearrangement joins TRBV4-2 to TRBJ1-6; D uncertain. V was cut by 1 base and J by 15 bases, with 22 bases left in between. Germline V gene lookup returns CDR1 LGHNA and CDR2 YNFKEQ. This CDR3 comprises 16 residues. The CDR3 loop is CASSQGNDPQKLNLHF. The CDR3 nucleotides read TGTGCCAGCAGCCAAGGAAACGACCCCCAGAAACTTAACCTCCACTTT.

The chain links TRBV10-2 to TRBJ1-1; unclear D gene. The CDR3 is made up of 14 amino acids. CDR1 and CDR2 from the germline V gene are WSHSY and SAAADI. V was pared by 7 bases and J by 3 bases, with 15 bases between. The CDR3 DNA follows: TGCGCCAGCACCTCACCGTGGAGGGACACTGAAGCTTTCTTT. The encoded protein is CASTSPWRDTEAFF.

This chain links TRBV20-1 with TRBJ2-1, with D possibly matching TRBD2 (5 bases). Germline lookup yields CDR1 DFQATT and CDR2 SNEGSKA (reference sequence). The CDR3 totals 14 residues. With 3 bases removed from V and 3 bases from J, the gap between germline ends came to 12 bases. Here the CDR3 DNA reads TGCAGTGCTAGGCTAGCCCCCCTCTACAATGAGCAGTTCTTC. It codes for CSARLAPLYNEQFF.

A few counts support this clonotype. The chain's CDR3 is CASSESMMGGRHATYEGQYF. CDR3 in DNA: TGCGCCAGCAGTGAGTCTATGATGGGCGGCCGACATGCAACTTACGAAGGGCAGTACTTC. The chain joins TRBV10-2 to TRBJ2-7, with D hard to call. V was clipped by 0 bases and J by 9 bases, with 33 bases between them. CDR1 and CDR2 from the germline V gene are WSHSY and SAAADI. There are 20 residues in the CDR3.

The chain joins TRBV29-1 to TRBJ2-6; weak D call: TRBD2 (6 bases). The CDR3 runs 13 residues. Trimming took off 7 bases at V and 0 bases at J, with 7 bases between the two ends. Germline-derived CDR1 and CDR2 are SQVTM and ANQGSEA. CDR3 coding DNA: TGCAGCGGGAGGGACTCTGGGGCCAACGTCCTGACTTTC. It codes for CSGRDSGANVLTF.

This clonotype was found a few times. The V gene is TRBV10-3, the J gene TRBJ2-1, with D possibly TRBD1 on 5 matching bases. Trimming removed 8 bases from V and 5 bases from J, with 10 bases in between. This CDR3 is built from 12 residues. Germline CDR1 and CDR2: ENHRY and SYGVKD. The CDR3 bases are TGTGCCATCGGTTCCAGGGACAATGAGCAGTTCTTC. Translating gives CAIGSRDNEQFF.